These T cell receptor beta chains were read from a single sample in a study of shared clonotypes between healthy human individuals. Here immunoSEQ multiplex PCR was the method, and the copy in TCRdb shows in-frame clones only, minus some. The table shows nearly 1,000,000 clones, with 76% occurring only once. Sequenced material: memory CD4+ T cells sorted from blood. These receptors were taken from a man aged 18 to 35 in good health. Each CDR3 is given with its conserved first and last residue. The D gene is left open where the match is weak.

d_call j_call v_call cdr3_aa
NA TRBJ2-4 TRBV5-6 CASSASTIAKNIQYF
TRBD2 TRBJ2-3 TRBV27 CASSLAGRGTDTQYF
TRBD1 TRBJ2-2 TRBV15 CATSRRPGQGRVGELFF
NA TRBJ2-7 TRBV7-2 CASSPGGLSSYEQYF
TRBD1 TRBJ1-1 TRBV2 CASSRMGTANTEAFF
NA TRBJ1-6 TRBV19 CASSFSSYNSPLHF
NA TRBJ2-7 TRBV30 CAWSVRQGAYEQYF
NA TRBJ2-7 TRBV7-9 CASSLAEVTYEQYF
NA TRBJ2-1 TRBV5-1 CASGYGSEDEQFF
TRBD1 TRBJ1-1 TRBV6-1 CASSLQQGSGAFF
TRBD1 TRBJ1-4 TRBV29-1 CSVRQGNEKLFF
NA TRBJ1-1 TRBV28 CASSLYSQGKGNTEAFF
NA TRBJ1-1 TRBV5-4 CASSLVQRGSTEAFF
TRBD2 TRBJ2-1 TRBV10-3 CAISGTSGSSYNEQFF
NA TRBJ2-1 TRBV29-1 CSGALDYNEQFF